This TCR beta chain was obtained from a study of T cells in Graves' hyperthyroidism and ophthalmopathy (dated by TCRdb to the late 2010s). In terms of the full investigation: Peripheral blood was sampled at the time of initial diagnosis, prior to any treatment. For training and testing, the 100 or so patients in the discovery cohort were randomly divided in a 7:3 ratio. The paper describes TCR Vbeta CDR3 sequencing of 135 peripheral blood samples, made up of under 50 ophthalmopathy patients, over 70 hyperthyroidism patients and 17 progressor patients. Following sampling, methimazole starting at 30 mg daily was given to hyperthyroidism patients, and high-dose intravenous methylprednisolone was given to ophthalmopathy patients. An independent validation cohort of under 20 hyperthyroidism patients and approximately 15 patients who later progressed to ophthalmopathy tested prospective prediction of ophthalmopathy. A discovery cohort of about a hundred patients, approximately 45 with Graves' ophthalmopathy and more than 55 with stable Graves' hyperthyroidism, was used to find distinguishing TCR V-J signatures. Thyroid tissue and blood T-cell repertoires from six or seven Graves' hyperthyroidism patients were also compared in the study. Paper-wide results and their limitations: Most expanded thyroid clonotypes (frequency above 0.001) were also found in blood, which suggests that blood repertoires may mirror thyroid immune responses. Sample size was not statistically predetermined, and investigators were not blinded to group allocation. Ophthalmopathy was separated from stable hyperthyroidism by a 13 V-J signature model, with just over 85% sensitivity and roughly 84% specificity obtained in cross-validation and 80%/75% obtained in testing. In validation, progression to ophthalmopathy was predicted by the model with nearly 71% sensitivity and roughly 72% specificity, a median of 6.5 months before onset.

From its cysteine to its phenylalanine, the CDR3 spans 14 amino acids. Solely the CDR3 DNA is kept, with 42 bases framed from the first base. CDR1 is given as MNHEY and CDR2 as SVGEGT, both from the germline V gene. V is cut by 6 bases and J by 9 bases, and the space between the germline ends is 18 bases. This clonotype was recorded at least ten times. It has no known antigen specificity. The sample holds no much larger clone one base away, and base qualities are not on file. The TCR beta CDR3 regions were amplified from the RNA transcripts. The first round of RT-PCR for the TCR CDR3 was performed with the HTBI primer set and the Qiagen OneStep RT-PCR kit. The libraries were constructed in a second round of multiplex PCR and then size-selected and purified. The libraries were sequenced on an Illumina HiSeq2000 using paired-end 100 bp reads. From the authors' description of their analysis: SOAPnuke was used to process the raw data, removing reads that contained adapters or uncalled bases, had a mean Phred below 15, or lacked an exact match to the constant primer or identifier. High-quality paired reads were merged using COPE v1.2.5, and each unique nucleotide sequence was defined as a clonotype. MiTCR v1.1 was used to align the clonotypes against IMGT TRBV, TRBD and TRBJ reference segments. Analysis was restricted to V-J combinations with a frequency above 0.0001, which covered 99.2% of repertoires. A TCS score was defined as the ratio between F50 (clonal expansion) and ExV (chaos), using BLOSUM62-based TCRdist between CDR3 peptides within each V-J. Welch's t-statistics and random forest reduced around 510 V-J features to roughly 13, which were used in a naive Bayes classifier (R e1071). The public reads were quality trimmed at Q25 with fastp and then assembled into clones with MiXCR by TCRdb, keeping productive beta chains. Rows with a matching CDR3 protein are joined into one entry that keeps the most common DNA and genes. The authors' filters were not applied to this entry. The sample data list 530,000 or so distinct CDR3 sequences, and approximately 24% of these were observed just once. The ten largest clonotypes hold around 11% of the sample.

Moderately to severely active disease, a Clinical Activity Score of at least 3, a NOSPECS grade of at least 4, and a duration under 3 months were present in ophthalmopathy patients. The study excluded patients with uncontrolled infections, other autoimmune diseases, pregnancy or lactation. Clinical symptoms, serum thyroxine and TRAb, thyroid ultrasound, and orbital computed tomography formed the basis for the diagnoses. PBMCs were isolated from 8 to 10 ml of fresh peripheral blood by Ficoll-Paque density gradient centrifugation. Total RNA was extracted with Trizol reagent, and quality was checked on an Agilent 2100 Bioanalyzer.

The TCR was taken from a woman in her thirties with Graves' ophthalmopathy. The chain joins TRBV6-2 or TRBV6-3 to TRBJ1-5, with an unclear D gene assignment. The material sequenced was blood. The CDR3 amino acid sequence is: CASSPPTDYRPQHF. Read as DNA, the sequence is TGTGCCAGCAGCCCTCCAACAGACTATCGGCCCCAGCATTTT.